The source of this TCR beta chain is a study of blood T cell repertoires in COVID-19. Only in-frame clones appear in the TCRdb table, and some are missing; sequencing was by immunoSEQ multiplex PCR. The repertoire consists of 300,000 or so clones, with roughly nine tenths occurring once and the leading ten covering 2.9%. The V end was cut by 0 bases, the J end by 13 bases, with 11 bases between. This CDR3 is built from 13 residues. CDR1 and CDR2 (germline): SGDLS, YYNGEE. The chain is built from TRBV9 and TRBJ1-6; unclear D gene. The clonotype comes from a woman between 45 and 65 years old who had been exposed to COVID-19. The sequenced sample consisted of PBMCs or T cells enriched from blood (not recorded which). This CDR3 reads CASSVASGSPLHF. The CDR3 DNA follows: TGTGCCAGCAGCGTAGCTTCGGGGTCCCCCCTCCACTTT.